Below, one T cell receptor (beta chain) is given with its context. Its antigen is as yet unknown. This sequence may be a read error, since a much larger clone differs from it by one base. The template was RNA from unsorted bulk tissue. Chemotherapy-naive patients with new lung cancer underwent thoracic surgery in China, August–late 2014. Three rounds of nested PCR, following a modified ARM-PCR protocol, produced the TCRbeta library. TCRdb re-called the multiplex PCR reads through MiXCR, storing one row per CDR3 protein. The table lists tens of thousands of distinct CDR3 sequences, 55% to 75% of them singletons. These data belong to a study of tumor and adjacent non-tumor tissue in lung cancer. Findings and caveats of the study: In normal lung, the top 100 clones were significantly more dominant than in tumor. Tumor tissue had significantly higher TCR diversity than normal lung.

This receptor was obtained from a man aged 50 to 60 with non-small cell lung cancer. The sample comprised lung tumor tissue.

In DNA form, the CDR3 reads TGTGCCAGCAGTGAAGGAGAGACTGAAGCTCTCTTT. This codes for CASSEGETEALF. The V call is TRBV12-3 or TRBV12-4, the J call TRBJ1-1; D is undetermined. The CDR3 length is 12 residues.